This T cell receptor (beta chain) is drawn from a study of T cells in Graves' hyperthyroidism and ophthalmopathy. RNA transcripts gave rise to amplified TCR beta CDR3 regions. The HTBI primer set served for first-round RT-PCR of the TCR CDR3. TCRdb processed the multiplex PCR reads anew with MiXCR; each CDR3 protein has one entry. The data show 800,000 or so distinct CDR3 sequences, 38% seen once. Germline V gene data show CDR1 as SGHTA and CDR2 as FQGNSA. This CDR3 spans 17 amino acids. The V segment lost 5 bases and the J segment 3 bases; nucleotides outside the gene matches: 9. The sequencing input was blood. The source of this sequence is a man younger than 35 with Graves' hyperthyroidism. The V gene is TRBV7-2, the J gene TRBJ2-7, with TRBD2 matching 14 bases. Here the CDR3 reads CASSPGTSGSRFYEQYF. CDR3 in DNA: TGTGCCAGCAGCCCCGGGACTAGCGGGAGCCGTTTCTACGAGCAGTACTTC.